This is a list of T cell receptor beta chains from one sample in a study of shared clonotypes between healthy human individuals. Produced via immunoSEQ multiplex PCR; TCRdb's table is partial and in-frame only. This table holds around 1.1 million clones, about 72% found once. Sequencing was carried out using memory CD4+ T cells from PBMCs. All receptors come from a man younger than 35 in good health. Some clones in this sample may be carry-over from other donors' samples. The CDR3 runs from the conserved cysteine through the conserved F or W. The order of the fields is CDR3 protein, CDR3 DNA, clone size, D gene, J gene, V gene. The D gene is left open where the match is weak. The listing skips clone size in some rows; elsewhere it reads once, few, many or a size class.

CASSQDWGTGTRRAFF	TGTGCCAGCAGCCAAGATTGGGGGACAGGAACCCGGAGGGCTTTCTTT	.	TRBD1	TRBJ1-1	TRBV4-2
CASWEGTGGRESQETQYF	TGTGCCAGCTGGGAGGGGACAGGGGGACGCGAGTCCCAAGAGACCCAGTACTTC	.	TRBD1	TRBJ2-5	TRBV7-8
CASSPKVATGELFF	TGTGCCAGCAGTCCTAAGGTAGCGACCGGGGAGCTGTTTTTT	.	.	TRBJ2-2	TRBV2
CASSGTQNTEAFF	TGTGCCAGTTCCGGGACGCAGAACACTGAAGCTTTCTTT	.	.	TRBJ1-1	TRBV6-5
CASSQGPGLAGEGWEQYF	TGCGCCAGCAGCCAAGGGCCGGGACTAGCGGGAGAAGGGTGGGAGCAGTACTTC	.	TRBD2	TRBJ2-7	TRBV4-1
CASSQAEGWGEKLFF	TGCGCCAGCAGCCAAGCAGAAGGGTGGGGTGAAAAACTGTTTTTT	.	.	TRBJ1-4	TRBV4-3
CAITEDRGSYEQYF	TGTGCCATCACTGAAGACAGGGGCTCCTACGAGCAGTACTTC	.	TRBD1	TRBJ2-7	TRBV10-3
CASSQRQGSTDTQYF	TGTGCCAGCTCACAGAGACAGGGGAGCACAGATACGCAGTATTTT	.	TRBD1	TRBJ2-3	TRBV18
CASTVESLNTEAFF	TGTGCCAGCACGGTAGAAAGTCTGAACACTGAAGCTTTCTTT	.	.	TRBJ1-1	TRBV2
CASSLGVGSYNEQFF	TGTGCCAGCAGCTTAGGTGTAGGTTCCTACAATGAGCAGTTCTTC	.	.	TRBJ2-1	TRBV7-9
CASSPGTEQYF	TGTGCCAGCTCACCTGGGACTGAACAGTACTTC	.	.	TRBJ2-5	TRBV18
CASGSDRSTDTQYF	TGTGCCAGCGGGTCAGACCGGAGCACAGATACGCAGTATTTT	.	.	TRBJ2-3	TRBV7-9
CASGTSARGNIQYF	TGTGCCAGCGGGACTAGTGCCAGGGGAAACATTCAGTACTTC	.	TRBD2	TRBJ2-4	TRBV7-2
CASTSSAPRTDTQYF	TGTGCCAGTACCTCATCCGCGCCCCGAACAGATACGCAGTATTTC	.	.	TRBJ2-3	TRBV19
CASSQRQGAGELFF	TGTGCCAGCAGCCAAAGACAGGGCGCCGGGGAGCTGTTTTTT	few	TRBD1	TRBJ2-2	TRBV11-2
CASSLRQGQETQYF	TGTGCCAGCAGCCTCCGACAGGGCCAAGAGACCCAGTACTTC	.	TRBD1	TRBJ2-5	TRBV7-7
CASSEGGRWAFF	TGTGCCAGCAGTGAGGGTGGCAGATGGGCTTTCTTT	.	.	TRBJ1-1	TRBV6-1
CASSLLLAGVSLLYF	TGCGCCAGCAGCCTCCTACTAGCGGGAGTTTCGCTGTTGTACTTC	.	TRBD2	TRBJ2-7	TRBV4-1
CASSVGPRTGGEETQYF	TGTGCCAGCAGCGTGGGCCCCCGGACAGGGGGCGAAGAGACCCAGTACTTC	.	TRBD1	TRBJ2-5	TRBV9
CAWRGTVEQYF	TGTGCCTGGAGGGGGACAGTCGAGCAGTACTTC	.	TRBD1	TRBJ2-7	TRBV30
CASTAADTQYF	TGTGCCAGCACGGCGGCAGATACGCAGTATTTT	.	.	TRBJ2-3	TRBV6-6
CASGGTLNTGELFF	TGTGCCAGCGGGGGGACACTGAACACCGGGGAGCTGTTTTTT	once	.	TRBJ2-2	TRBV6-1
CASSYGAGTNTGELFF	TGTGCCAGCAGTTACGGAGCGGGCACGAACACCGGGGAGCTGTTTTTT	once	.	TRBJ2-2	TRBV6-6
CASSLVPASYEQYF	TGCGCCAGCAGCTTGGTTCCGGCCTCCTACGAGCAGTACTTC	.	.	TRBJ2-7	TRBV5-1
CASSLTGTHQPQHF	TGTGCCAGCAGTTTGACAGGAACTCATCAGCCCCAGCATTTT	.	.	TRBJ1-5	TRBV28
CASSARPQETQYF	TGTGCCAGCAGCGCACGCCCCCAAGAGACCCAGTACTTC	.	.	TRBJ2-5	TRBV9
CASRGQDTEAFF	TGCGCCAGCAGGGGACAGGACACTGAAGCTTTCTTT	.	TRBD1	TRBJ1-1	TRBV4-1
CAISPGQGGSTEAFF	TGTGCCATCAGTCCTGGACAGGGGGGGAGCACTGAAGCTTTCTTT	.	TRBD1	TRBJ1-1	TRBV10-3